These 28 T cell receptor beta chains were all obtained from the same sample, sequenced in a study of T cell responses to AZD1222 COVID-19 vaccine (dated by TCRdb to about 2021). Library method: the immunoSEQ multiplex PCR assay. The immuneACCESS repertoire file appears here via TCRdb, limited to in-frame rearrangements. These files lack a portion of the clones; in checked studies, under half of the deficit traces to unresolved V genes, and the cause of the others is not known. The sample contains 100,000 to 150,000 clones, about nine tenths of them found a single time. The top ten clonotypes cover about 1.1% of the sample. Sample time point, as interpreted from the label and publication: baseline before first vaccination. Sequences were derived from peripheral blood, sampled on day 0 of AZD1222 vaccination. These receptors all come from an adult in good health.

The chain has TRBV28 and TRBJ2-7, with D perhaps TRBD2 (5 bases). V was trimmed by 2 bases and J by 3 bases, leaving 14 bases between them. The CDR3 runs 15 residues. Germline V CDR1 and CDR2: MDHEN, SYDVKM. The CDR3: CASSLSSGNVYEQYF. Written as DNA, the CDR3 is TGTGCCAGCAGTTTAAGCTCCGGGAACGTCTACGAGCAGTACTTC.

The CDR3 reads CASSQEASVVYEQYF. CDR3 DNA: TGTGCCAGCAGCCAAGAAGCTAGCGTGGTCTACGAGCAGTACTTC. J is TRBJ2-7 and V is TRBV4-2, with D tentatively TRBD2 (6 bases). The ends were cut back, 0 bases at V and 3 bases at J, with 12 bases in the middle. The CDR3 consists of 15 residues. Looked up from germline, CDR1 is LGHNA and CDR2 is YNFKEQ.

The rearrangement joins TRBV30 to TRBJ2-7; D might be TRBD2 (6 bases). The CDR3 extends over 14 amino acids. Germline V gives CDR1 GTSNPN, CDR2 SVGIG (reference sequence). V was pared by 2 bases and J by 1 base, with 12 bases between. CDR3 DNA sequence: TGTGCCTGGAGTATCGGGGGTAGTTCCTACGAGCAGTACTTC. It is translated as CAWSIGGSSYEQYF.

This chain links TRBV5-1 with TRBJ2-3; no clear D gene. Germline values: CDR1 SGHRS, CDR2 YFSETQ. This CDR3 has 16 amino acids. V gave up 0 bases and J gave up 2 bases, with 13 bases separating them. CDR3 in amino acids: CASSLGSYFLTDTQYF. CDR3 nucleotide sequence: TGCGCCAGCAGCTTGGGGAGCTATTTTCTCACAGATACGCAGTATTTT.

The chain carries TRBV12-3 or TRBV12-4 and TRBJ2-5; D uncertain. The CDR3 runs to 11 residues. The V gene lost 3 bases and the J gene lost 5 bases, with 4 bases spanning the gap. In nucleotides, the CDR3 is TGTGCCAGCAGTTTTTCCGAGACCCAGTACTTC. This sequence encodes CASSFSETQYF.

The chain recombines TRBV6-4 with TRBJ2-1, with a possible D match to TRBD2 (5 bases). The V end was cut by 6 bases, the J end by 5 bases, with 11 bases between. Germline loops: CDR1 MRHNA, CDR2 SNTAGT. This CDR3 has 13 residues. CDR3 sequence: CASSEGTNNEQFF. CDR3 nucleotide sequence: TGTGCCAGCAGCGAGGGAACAAACAATGAGCAGTTCTTC.

The chain links TRBV9 to TRBJ2-5; 10 positions match TRBD2. Germline V gene sequence: CDR1 SGDLS, CDR2 YYNGEE. Unmatched junction bases numbered 12, after V lost 0 bases and J lost 4 bases. The CDR3 runs 18 residues. CDR3 in DNA: TGTGCCAGCAGCGTAGGAGGCCTGGCTAGCGGGAGAGGAGAGACCCAGTACTTC. Residues: CASSVGGLASGRGETQYF.

J is TRBJ1-3 and V is TRBV5-1; D ambiguous. The CDR3 loop spans 17 amino acids. Trimming took 4 bases from V and 4 from J, leaving 21 bases between them. Germline V CDR1 and CDR2: SGHRS, YFSETQ. The CDR3 DNA reads as TGCGCCAGCAGCCCCCGGCTCGGAGGTACCGTCGGAAACACCATATATTTT. Its translation: CASSPRLGGTVGNTIYF.

The chain combines TRBV15 with TRBJ1-1; possible D gene TRBD1, 5 bases. The CDR3 runs to 16 residues. Germline V lookup: CDR1 LNHNV, CDR2 YYDKDF (reference sequence). Trimming stripped 2 bases from V and 0 bases from J, with 13 bases between. The CDR3 sequence is CATSRSRDSMNTEAFF. CDR3 coding DNA: TGTGCCACCAGCAGATCCCGAGACAGCATGAACACTGAAGCTTTCTTT.

The CDR3: CASSEALLDRGYGYTF. CDR3 nucleotides: TGTGCCAGCAGTGAAGCGCTTCTGGATAGGGGGTATGGCTACACCTTC. The V call is TRBV6-1, the J call TRBJ1-2; D possibly corresponds to TRBD1 (6 bases). V lost 0 bases and J 5 bases, leaving 16 bases between the germline ends. Per the germline V gene, CDR1 is MNHNS and CDR2 is SASEGT. This CDR3 is built from 16 residues.

A few counts support this clone. The V gene is TRBV5-6, the J gene TRBJ1-2; D gene unclear. The CDR3 is 17 amino acids. The germline gives CDR1 SGHDT, CDR2 YYEEEE. Trimming took 0 bases from V and 3 from J, leaving 18 bases between them. In nucleotides, the CDR3 is TGTGCCAGCAGCTTGGCCCTTGGCCCACCAACGTACTATGGCTACACCTTC. This gives the protein CASSLALGPPTYYGYTF.

The V and J genes are TRBV6-5 and TRBJ2-1; D unresolved. Germline V gene sequence: CDR1 MNHEY, CDR2 SVGAGI. The CDR3 runs 13 residues. Deletions cut 0 bases from V and 7 bases from J, with 7 bases between. The CDR3 sequence is CASSYSMWNEQFF. CDR3 coding DNA: TGTGCCAGCAGTTACTCGATGTGGAATGAGCAGTTCTTC.

This sequence joins TRBV5-1 and TRBJ2-5, with TRBD2 matching 12 bases. Germline V gives CDR1 SGHRS, CDR2 YFSETQ. This CDR3 is 16 amino acids long. J gave up 2 bases and V 4 bases, and 6 bases lay outside the gene matches. The CDR3 DNA follows: TGCGCCAGCAGCACCGGACTAGCGGGGATACAAGAGACCCAGTACTTC. Protein: CASSTGLAGIQETQYF.

This sequence joins TRBV7-6 and TRBJ2-1; perhaps TRBD2 as D (5 bases). V shed 5 bases and J shed 6 bases, with 20 bases lying between them. Germline CDR1 is SGHVS and CDR2 is FNYEAQ. The CDR3 covers 16 residues. The CDR3 coding sequence is TGTGCCAGCAGCCCAGAGAGCGGCCCCACCCCCAATGAGCAGTTCTTC. Translated: CASSPESGPTPNEQFF. The variable domain in full, with the rest retrieved from reference TRBV7-6 and TRBJ2-1, is GAGVSQSPRYKVTKRGQDVALRCDPISGHVSLYWYRQALGQGPEFLTYFNYEAQQDKSGLPNDRFSAERPEGSISTLTIQRTEQRDSAMYRCASSPESGPTPNEQFFGPGTRLTVL.

This sequence joins TRBV5-1 and TRBJ2-1; D not certain. Looked up from germline, CDR1 is SGHRS and CDR2 is YFSETQ. This CDR3 has 14 residues. V shed 3 bases and J shed 0 bases, with 7 bases lying between them. The DNA for the CDR3 is TGCGCCAGCAGCTCAGACTTCTCCTACAATGAGCAGTTCTTC. It is translated as CASSSDFSYNEQFF.

This clone appeared a single time. The rearrangement joins TRBV5-1 to TRBJ1-2; no clear D. Germline V lookup: CDR1 SGHRS, CDR2 YFSETQ. CDR3 size: 15 residues. The V end lost 0 bases, the J end lost 6 bases, and 15 bases lay between the germline ends. The CDR3 loop is CASSLAQPGGHGYTF. The CDR3 bases are TGCGCCAGCAGCTTGGCCCAGCCCGGAGGGCATGGCTACACCTTC. Drawing the rest from reference TRBV5-1 and TRBJ1-2, the complete variable domain is KAGVTQTPRYLIKTRGQQVTLSCSPISGHRSVSWYQQTPGQGLQFLFEYFSETQRNKGNFPGRFSGRQFSNSRSEMNVSTLELGDSALYLCASSLAQPGGHGYTFGSGTRLTVV.

The rearrangement joins TRBV15 to TRBJ2-2; D gene unclear. This CDR3 contains 15 residues. Germline CDR1 reads LNHNV; CDR2 reads YYDKDF (reference sequence). V lost 0 bases to trimming and J lost 6 bases, with 11 bases between them. CDR3 bases: TGTGCCACCAGCAGAGATGTGATGCGATCCGGGGAGCTGTTTTTT. Translation: CATSRDVMRSGELFF.

The chain links TRBV19 to TRBJ1-2; TRBD1 matches 11 bases. CDR1 and CDR2 from the germline V gene are LNHDA and SQIVND (reference sequence). The CDR3 is 17 amino acids. Unmatched junction bases numbered 15, after V lost 6 bases and J lost 6 bases. Here the CDR3 DNA reads TGTGCCAGTAGCTTACCGGGACAGGGGGTTAGAGGGAATGGCTACACCTTC. Protein product: CASSLPGQGVRGNGYTF.

This chain joins TRBV3-1 (or the pseudogene TRBV3-2) and TRBJ2-2; D is unclear. The V end lost 4 bases, the J end lost 8 bases, and 11 bases lay between the germline ends. The CDR3 covers 13 residues. In germline, CDR1 is LGHDT, CDR2 YNNKEL (reference sequence). CDR3 coding DNA: TGTGCCAGCAGCCGAGAAGGGAATGGGGAGCTGTTTTTT. Its translation: CASSREGNGELFF.

The chain joins TRBV4-2 to TRBJ2-1; TRBD2 matches 14 bases. The trim removed 5 bases at V and 6 bases at J, leaving 9 bases unmatched. Germline V gene data show CDR1 as LGHNA and CDR2 as YNFKEQ. The CDR3 length is 17 residues. The CDR3 nucleotides are TGTGCCAGCAGCGAAATGACTAGCGGGAGGGGGTTCAATGAGCAGTTCTTC. It encodes CASSEMTSGRGFNEQFF.

This clone was seen a handful of times. V gene TRBV25-1 combines with J gene TRBJ1-6, with 10 bases aligning to TRBD1. The germline CDR1 and CDR2 sequences are MGHDK and SYGVNS. The CDR3 totals 11 residues. With V trimmed by 5 bases and J by 19 bases, 5 bases remained unmatched. The CDR3 region is CASSLGTGVHF. Here the CDR3 DNA reads TGTGCCAGCAGTCTTGGGACAGGGGTTCACTTT.

DNA for the CDR3: TGTGCCAGCAGTTTATCGAGGGGGGGTAGGGCTAAGAACACTGAAGCTTTCTTT. Amino acid sequence: CASSLSRGGRAKNTEAFF. The chain employs TRBV28 and TRBJ1-1; possible D gene TRBD1, 6 bases. The V end was cut by 1 base, the J end by 1 base, with 19 bases between. Germline V CDR1 and CDR2: MDHEN, SYDVKM. The length of the CDR3 is 18 residues.

This clone has a single count. The V call is TRBV3-1 (or the pseudogene TRBV3-2), the J call TRBJ2-7, with D possibly being TRBD1 or TRBD2 (5 bases each). Germline V CDR1 and CDR2: LGHDT, YNNKEL (reference sequence). V was cut by 2 bases and J by 3 bases, with 17 bases left in between. This CDR3 region has 16 residues. The CDR3 DNA reads TGTGCCAGCAGCCAAACCGCACGGGACCCATTCTACGAGCAGTACTTC. Amino acid sequence: CASSQTARDPFYEQYF.

The CDR3 here is CASSLALGQGFGYTF. The CDR3 region has the DNA TGTGCCAGCAGCTTGGCTTTGGGACAGGGGTTCGGCTACACCTTC. V is TRBV5-5 and J is TRBJ1-2, with 10 bases matching TRBD1. J lost 8 bases, V lost 0 bases, and 7 bases had no gene match. The CDR3 spans 15 residues. Germline lookup yields CDR1 SGHKS and CDR2 YYEKEE (reference sequence).

The chain combines TRBV28 with TRBJ2-5, with 9 positions matching TRBD1. The germline gives CDR1 MDHEN, CDR2 SYDVKM. The V and J ends lost 3 bases and 5 bases, in that order; junction bases with no gene match: 7. CDR3 length equals 15 residues. The CDR3 is CASSFSGQGSETQYF. The CDR3 nucleotides are TGTGCCAGCAGTTTTTCCGGACAGGGGTCGGAGACCCAGTACTTC. The variable domain in full, with the rest retrieved from reference TRBV28 and TRBJ2-5, is DVKVTQSSRYLVKRTGEKVFLECVQDMDHENMFWYRQDPGLGLRLIYFSYDVKMKEKGDIPEGYSVSREKKERFSLILESASTNQTSMYLCASSFSGQGSETQYFGPGTRLLVL.

J is TRBJ1-4 and V is TRBV3-1 (or the pseudogene TRBV3-2), with D tentatively TRBD1 (6 bases). The germline V gene has CDR1 LGHDT and CDR2 YNNKEL (reference sequence). V was shortened by 2 bases and J by 4 bases, with 11 bases between the two germline ends. The length of the CDR3 is 15 residues. The CDR3 DNA reads as TGTGCCAGCAGCCAATGGGGGCTGGGTAATGAAAAACTGTTTTTT. Translation: CASSQWGLGNEKLFF.

CDR3 DNA sequence: TGTACTGCAGGGCCGGACTATGGCTACACCTTC. This codes for CTAGPDYGYTF. The chain carries TRBV6-5 and TRBJ1-2, with D possibly TRBD1 on 5 matching bases. The CDR3 sequence is 11 residues long. Germline-derived CDR1 and CDR2 are MNHEY and SVGAGI.

This clone is a singleton in its sample. The CDR3: CASSWTGTLGGPQHF. CDR3 nucleotide sequence: TGTGCCAGCAGTTGGACAGGAACCCTCGGGGGGCCCCAGCATTTT. V is TRBV27 and J is TRBJ1-5; 7 nucleotides align to TRBD1. Trimming removed 4 bases from V and 9 bases from J; junction bases left unmatched: 12. From germline, CDR1 is MNHEY and CDR2 SMNVEV (reference sequence). The CDR3 has 15 residues.